Sequencing of this TCR beta chain was carried out in a study of blood T cell repertoires in COVID-19. There are 13 residues in the CDR3. The V gene lost 5 bases and the J gene lost 1 base, with 8 bases spanning the gap. Germline assignment: CDR1 LNHNV and CDR2 YYDKDF (reference sequence). Original handling: Reference gene primer amplification gave nucleated cell count estimates. Method: immunoSEQ multiplex PCR; TCRdb's copy keeps in-frame clones and lacks some. Clone size and V and J calls were adopted from that table, with D and trimming inferred from the DNA. Among 250,000 to 300,000 clones listed, 80% to 90% were seen once.

The chain is built from TRBV15 and TRBJ1-1, with D unclear. Input material: peripheral blood. The sequence was collected from a woman aged 30 to 39 with COVID-19, enrolled during active disease. The CDR3 here is CATSGIRNTEAFF. The CDR3 DNA reads as TGTGCCACCAGCGGCATAAGGAACACTGAAGCTTTCTTT. Full variable domain (rest looked up from reference TRBV15 and TRBJ1-1): DAMVIQNPRYQVTQFGKPVTLSCSQTLNHNVMYWYQQKSSQAPKLLFHYYDKDFNNEADTPDNFQSRRPNTSFCFLDIRSPGLGDTAMYLCATSGIRNTEAFFGQGTRLTVV.